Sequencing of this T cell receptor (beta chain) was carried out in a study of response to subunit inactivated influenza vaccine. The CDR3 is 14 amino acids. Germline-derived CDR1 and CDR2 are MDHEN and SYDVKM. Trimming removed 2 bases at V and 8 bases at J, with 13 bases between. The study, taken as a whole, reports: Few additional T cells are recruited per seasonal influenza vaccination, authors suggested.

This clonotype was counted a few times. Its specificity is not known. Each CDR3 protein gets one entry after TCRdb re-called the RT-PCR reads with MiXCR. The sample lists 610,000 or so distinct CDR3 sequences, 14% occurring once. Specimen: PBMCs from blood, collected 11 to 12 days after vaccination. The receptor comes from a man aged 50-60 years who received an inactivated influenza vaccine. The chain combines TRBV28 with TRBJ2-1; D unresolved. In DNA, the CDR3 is TGTGCCAGCAGTTTACTTGCCCGGTGGGATGAGCAGTTCTTC. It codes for CASSLLARWDEQFF.